Here is one TCR beta chain with its context. Antigen specificity is unknown. The V segment lost 0 bases and the J segment 9 bases; nucleotides outside the gene matches: 7. Looked up from germline, CDR1 is SNHLY and CDR2 is FYNNEI. The CDR3 runs to 15 residues. Naive CD45RA+ and memory CD45RA-negative subsets were split from CD4+ cells. This specimen belongs to a study of shared clonotypes between healthy human individuals. Overall study results and limits: Between a handful of donors, naive CD4 clonotypes were shared at a level of approximately 5%.

Several immunoSEQ 96-well plates shared each subset's DNA, each plate a replicate. Sorted-subset replicate PCR reactions were performed with about 200 ng DNA, corresponding to roughly 30,000 T cell genomes. Produced via immunoSEQ multiplex PCR; TCRdb's table is partial and in-frame only. Of some 1 million clones listed, 75% were seen once; the top ten hold approximately 1.5%. Source material: memory CD4+ T cells sorted from blood. Indicated subset: CD45RA-negative fraction. This sequence joins TRBV2 and TRBJ2-1; 8 bases are shared with TRBD1. The origin of this receptor is a man aged 18 to 29 in good health. The CDR3 DNA sequence: TGTGCCAGCAGTGAAGCGTGGACAGGGACTTTTGAGCAGTTCTTC. This sequence encodes CASSEAWTGTFEQFF. Using reference TRBV2 and TRBJ2-1 for the parts outside the CDR3, the full variable domain is EPEVTQTPSHQVTQMGQEVILRCVPISNHLYFYWYRQILGQKVEFLVSFYNNEISEKSEIFDDQFSVERPDGSNFTLKIRSTKLEDSAMYFCASSEAWTGTFEQFFGPGTRLTVL.